This TCR beta chain was documented in a study of CD8 T cells in ankylosing spondylitis. Germline CDR1 is MNHEY and CDR2 is SVGEGT. The CDR3 has 15 residues. The ends were cut back, 6 bases at V and 2 bases at J, with 16 bases in the middle. From the 5' RACE reads, TCRdb called clonotypes with MiXCR, one entry per CDR3 protein. The data show under 200,000 distinct CDR3 sequences, about 9.9% seen once. This clonotype was detected only a few times. Sample: blood, either unsorted or a sorted T cell fraction (not recorded which). The receptor comes from a male donor with ankylosing spondylitis or in good health (not recorded which). The rearrangement links TRBV6-2 or TRBV6-3 to TRBJ2-5, with D unresolved. As DNA, the CDR3 is TGTGCCAGCAGAAGCCTCGGACGGCTGCAAGAGACCCAGTACTTC. The encoded protein is CASRSLGRLQETQYF.